What follows is one T cell receptor (beta chain) and its context. Antigen specificity is unknown. Germline V CDR1 and CDR2: MDHEN, SYDVKM. Germline trimming cut 4 bases from V and 4 bases from J; bases unmatched to any gene: 2. CDR3 length: 14 amino acids. Researchers ran the PCR with 60 Vbeta and 13 Jbeta primers. The data were produced by immunoSEQ multiplex PCR, yet TCRdb's version contains in-frame clones alone and is incomplete. In the table there are about 190,000 clones, 81% of which are singletons. This sample was taken from a study of cytomegalovirus exposure and HLA in healthy donors. Study at large: Earlier, 150 million to 200 million T cells were analyzed, and about 120 million unique TCR beta sequences were found among them.

Study results and limitations: In the analysis, some V segments, TRBV6-2 and TRBV6-3 included, were excluded as indistinguishable. Across donors, sequencing depth was assumed by presence/absence analyses to be roughly uniform.

Sequenced input: PBMCs. The J gene is TRBJ2-1, the V gene TRBV28, with TRBD2 matching 9 bases. The origin of this receptor is a man aged 35 to 55 in good health and CMV-seropositive. In DNA, the CDR3 is TGTGCCAGCAGTTCCCTAGCGGGGTACAATGAGCAGTTCTTC. The encoded protein is CASSSLAGYNEQFF.